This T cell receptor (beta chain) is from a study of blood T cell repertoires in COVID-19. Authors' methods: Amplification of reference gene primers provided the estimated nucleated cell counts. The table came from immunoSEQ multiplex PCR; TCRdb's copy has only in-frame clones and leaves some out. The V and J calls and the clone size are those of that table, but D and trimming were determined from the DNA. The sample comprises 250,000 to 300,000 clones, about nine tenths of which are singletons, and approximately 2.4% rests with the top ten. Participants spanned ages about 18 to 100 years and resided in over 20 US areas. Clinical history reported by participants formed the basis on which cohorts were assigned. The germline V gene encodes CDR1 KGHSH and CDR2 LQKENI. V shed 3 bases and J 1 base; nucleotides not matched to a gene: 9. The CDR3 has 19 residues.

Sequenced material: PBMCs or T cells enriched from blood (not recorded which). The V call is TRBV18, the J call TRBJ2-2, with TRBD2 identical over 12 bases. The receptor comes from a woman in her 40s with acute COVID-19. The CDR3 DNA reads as TGTGCCAGCTCACCGGACGCCGCGGGACTAGCGGGGAACACCGGGGAGCTGTTTTTT. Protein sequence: CASSPDAAGLAGNTGELFF.